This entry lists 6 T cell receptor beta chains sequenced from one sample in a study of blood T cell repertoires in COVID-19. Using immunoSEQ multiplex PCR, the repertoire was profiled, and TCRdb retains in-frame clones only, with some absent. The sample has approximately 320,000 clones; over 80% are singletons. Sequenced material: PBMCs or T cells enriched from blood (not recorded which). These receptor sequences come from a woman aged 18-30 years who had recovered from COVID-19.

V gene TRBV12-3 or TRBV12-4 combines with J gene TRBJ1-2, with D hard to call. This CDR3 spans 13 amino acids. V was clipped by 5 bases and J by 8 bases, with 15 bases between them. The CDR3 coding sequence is TGTGCCAGCAGTCACCCAATCGAGGGCGGCTACACCTTC. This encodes CASSHPIEGGYTF.

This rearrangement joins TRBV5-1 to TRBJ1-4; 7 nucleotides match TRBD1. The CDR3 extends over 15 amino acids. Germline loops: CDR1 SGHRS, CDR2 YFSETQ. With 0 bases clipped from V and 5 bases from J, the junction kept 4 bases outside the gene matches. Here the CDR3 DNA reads TGCGCCAGCAGCTTGGGAGTCAGGGGGAATGAAAAACTGTTTTTT. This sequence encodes CASSLGVRGNEKLFF.

Written as DNA, the CDR3 is TGCGCCAGCAGTGTCGGGGGAAATGGCTACACCTTC. It is translated as CASSVGGNGYTF. This chain uses TRBV23-1 with TRBJ1-2; D is possibly TRBD1 (5 bases). TRBV23-1 is annotated as an ORF whose role is uncertain. The CDR3 contains 12 residues. The V end lost 5 bases, the J end lost 6 bases, and 10 bases lay between the germline ends.

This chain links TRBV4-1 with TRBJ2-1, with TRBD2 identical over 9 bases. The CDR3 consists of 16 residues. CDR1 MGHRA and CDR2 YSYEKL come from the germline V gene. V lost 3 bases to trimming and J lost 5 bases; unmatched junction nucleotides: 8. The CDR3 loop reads CASSHVSGSANNEQFF. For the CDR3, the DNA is TGCGCCAGCAGCCATGTTAGCGGGAGTGCCAACAATGAGCAGTTCTTC.

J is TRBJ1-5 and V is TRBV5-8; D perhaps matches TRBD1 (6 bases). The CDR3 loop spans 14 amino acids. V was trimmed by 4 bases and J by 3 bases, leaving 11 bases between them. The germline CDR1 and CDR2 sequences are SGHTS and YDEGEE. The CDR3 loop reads CASSRRTVNQPQHF. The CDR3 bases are TGTGCCAGCAGCCGTAGGACAGTCAATCAGCCCCAGCATTTT.

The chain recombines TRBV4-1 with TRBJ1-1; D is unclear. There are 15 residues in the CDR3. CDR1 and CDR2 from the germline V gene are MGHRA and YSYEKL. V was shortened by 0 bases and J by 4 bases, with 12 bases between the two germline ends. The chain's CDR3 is CASSQDQDGSTEAFF. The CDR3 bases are TGCGCCAGCAGCCAAGATCAGGACGGGAGCACTGAAGCTTTCTTT.